This section outlines one T cell receptor (beta chain) sequence together with its context. This clonotype was observed at least ten times. Its antigen specificity is not known. The input lacks base qualities; no much larger clone sits a single base away. Libraries came from RACE. Instrument used: NextSeq 500. During library preparation, unique molecular identifiers were attached to individual cDNA molecules so that TCRs could be counted quantitatively and reproducibly. From each blood RNA sample, both TCR alpha and TCR beta chains were sequenced. In the source study's methods: The median number of TCRs per sample was around 96,000, ranging from roughly 20,000 to 700,000. V, J and CDR3 annotation of the TCR reads was carried out using the Decombinator software suite. Every sample was subsampled to the same number of TCRs (28,000) for the PS versus PT1 abundance plots. Expanded TCRs were defined as absent before sensitization and observed at least eight times at the 2-week time point. Clones were called with MiXCR by TCRdb after fastp trimmed the public reads at Q25, and only in-frame beta chains were retained. Records with the same CDR3 protein are collapsed into one entry carrying the most frequent genes and DNA. For this entry, the V and J calls and clone size follow TCRdb and not the study's own pipeline. Recorded for this sample are about 340,000 distinct CDR3 sequences; roughly 6.9% of them occurred a single time. The ten largest clonotypes hold about 8% of the sample.

The sample is drawn from a study of human T cells and chemical hapten exposure (dated by TCRdb to the early 2020s). Context from the whole study: For sensitization, 2% DPC in acetone was applied to an approximately 2 cm by approximately 2 cm area of upper inner arm skin. Weekly therapeutic DPC doses were additionally applied to the scalp of patients throughout the roughly 24-week study period. Patch tests used Finn chambers with 0.01% DPC on the upper back, scored after 6 days by International Contact Dermatitis Research Group standards. The mostly female patient cohort included alopecia areata with under or over 50% scalp involvement, alopecia totalis and alopecia universalis. Libraries were pooled for sequencing, and variation in per-sample TCR yields was attributed mainly to small differences in library volumes within the pool. The study tracked peripheral blood TCR repertoire changes in vivo during primary and secondary sensitization to the hapten diphenylcyclopropenone (DPC) in alopecia patients. Blood samples were taken from patients before sensitization (week 0) and then at 2, 6 and about 24 weeks after DPC sensitization. Some 29 alopecia patients gave blood for TCR sequencing at one to four time points (pre-sensitization, 2, 6 and 24 weeks).

Germline trimming amounts to 6 bases on V and 5 bases on J, with 12 as the count of junction bases outside the gene matches. The CDR3, from cysteine to phenylalanine, totals 16 residues. The entry retains the CDR3 DNA only, 48 bases that are in frame from base 1. Study-level results and caveats: All patients had alopecia, a presumed autoimmune disease, so their immune response might differ from that of healthy individuals. No change with DPC sensitization was found in the number of TCRs above 1 in 1000 frequency, and no evidence of global repertoire structure alterations was found. Patch test score correlated positively with the number of PT1 expanded TCRs, reaching significance at thresholds 8, 16 and 32 but not at 4. After repeated subsampling, changes were observed in the strength of the expansion versus patch-test correlation and in the threshold at which the correlation became significant. Significantly more large CDR3 similarity clusters were formed by expanded TCRs than by pre-sensitization or healthy control sets, consistent with antigen-driven responses.

The sample's time point label, in plain terms: patch test 1, 2 weeks after DPC sensitization. Per the publication, the treatment or condition label means: therapeutic diphenylcyclopropenone sensitization with weekly scalp DPC. At each patch-test visit, blood was drawn before the patch test was applied. Patients were considered eligible if aged 18 to 70, diagnosed with alopecia and deemed suitable for DPC therapy, and patients were excluded if pregnant. Total RNA was isolated from unfractionated whole blood collected in Tempus Blood RNA tubes. The sequence derives from a woman between 18 and 29 years old with alopecia areata. Some clones in this sample may be carry-over from other donors' samples. Sequencing was performed on whole blood, taken in connection with sensitization to the hapten diphenylcyclopropenone (DPC). The rearranged segments are TRBV12-3 or TRBV12-4 and TRBJ2-1; a stretch of 8 junction bases matches TRBD2. The CDR3: CASSTFPSGSNNEQFF. The bases read TGTGCCAGCAGCACTTTCCCTAGCGGGTCTAACAATGAGCAGTTCTTC.